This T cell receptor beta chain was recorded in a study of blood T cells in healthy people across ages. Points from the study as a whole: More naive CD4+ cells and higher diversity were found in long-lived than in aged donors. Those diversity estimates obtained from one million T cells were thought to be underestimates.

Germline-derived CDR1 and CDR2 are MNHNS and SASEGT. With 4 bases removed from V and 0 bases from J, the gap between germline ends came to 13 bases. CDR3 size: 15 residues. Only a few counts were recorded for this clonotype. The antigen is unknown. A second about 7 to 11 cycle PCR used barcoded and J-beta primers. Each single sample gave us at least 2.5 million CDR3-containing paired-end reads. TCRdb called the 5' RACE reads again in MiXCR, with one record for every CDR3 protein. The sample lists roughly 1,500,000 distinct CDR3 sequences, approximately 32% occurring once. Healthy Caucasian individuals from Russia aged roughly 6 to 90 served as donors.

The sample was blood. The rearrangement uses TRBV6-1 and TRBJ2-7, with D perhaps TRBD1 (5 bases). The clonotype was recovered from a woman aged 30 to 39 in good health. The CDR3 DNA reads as TGTGCCAGCAGTGGAACGGACAAGGCCTCCTACGAGCAGTACTTC. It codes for CASSGTDKASYEQYF.